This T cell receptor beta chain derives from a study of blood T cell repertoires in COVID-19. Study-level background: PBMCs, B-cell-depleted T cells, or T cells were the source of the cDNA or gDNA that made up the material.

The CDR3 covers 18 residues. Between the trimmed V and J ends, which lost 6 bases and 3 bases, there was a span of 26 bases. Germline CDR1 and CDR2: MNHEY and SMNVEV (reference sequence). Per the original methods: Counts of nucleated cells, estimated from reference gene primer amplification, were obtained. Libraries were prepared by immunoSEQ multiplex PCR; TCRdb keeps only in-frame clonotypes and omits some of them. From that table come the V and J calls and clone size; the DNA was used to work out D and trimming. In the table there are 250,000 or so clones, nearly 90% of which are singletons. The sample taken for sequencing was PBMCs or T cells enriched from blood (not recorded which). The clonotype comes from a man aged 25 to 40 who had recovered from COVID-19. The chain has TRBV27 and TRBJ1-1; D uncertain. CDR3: CASRPLGLGIGAYTEAFF. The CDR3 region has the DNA TGTGCCAGCAGGCCCCTAGGACTTGGTATCGGAGCGTACACTGAAGCTTTCTTT.